This T cell receptor beta chain was sequenced in a study of control samples from healthy donors and cancer patients. The CDR3 covers 13 residues. Trimming shortened V by 3 bases and J by 3 bases, and 10 bases separated the two germline ends. Germline values: CDR1 SGHKS, CDR2 YYEKEE (reference sequence). Profiling relied on immunoSEQ multiplex PCR, and the TCRdb table lists in-frame clones only, not all of them. The sample includes just over 80,000 clones, just under 95% of them seen just once. This receptor was taken from a woman under 30 in good health. V and J are TRBV5-5 and TRBJ2-7; the D is unclear. The sample taken for sequencing was blood. This chain's CDR3 is CASSSPLGYEQYF. For the CDR3, the DNA is TGTGCCAGCAGCTCCCCCTTGGGCTACGAGCAGTACTTC.